The sequence of this T cell receptor (beta chain) was determined in a study of blood T cell repertoires in COVID-19. Only a few counts were recorded for this clone. Assay: immunoSEQ multiplex PCR; the TCRdb copy retains only in-frame clones and omits some. The data contain about 180,000 clones, over 75% of them singletons. V was clipped by 6 bases and J by 0 bases, with 9 bases between them. Germline CDR1 SNHLY, CDR2 FYNNEI. The CDR3 runs to 15 residues. This rearrangement joins TRBV2 to TRBJ1-6; no clear D gene. The sequenced sample was peripheral blood. This sequence originates from a woman in her 70s with acute or convalescent COVID-19. The CDR3 is CASRQLNSYNSPLHF. The CDR3 region has the DNA TGTGCCAGCAGACAGCTCAACTCCTATAATTCACCCCTCCACTTT.